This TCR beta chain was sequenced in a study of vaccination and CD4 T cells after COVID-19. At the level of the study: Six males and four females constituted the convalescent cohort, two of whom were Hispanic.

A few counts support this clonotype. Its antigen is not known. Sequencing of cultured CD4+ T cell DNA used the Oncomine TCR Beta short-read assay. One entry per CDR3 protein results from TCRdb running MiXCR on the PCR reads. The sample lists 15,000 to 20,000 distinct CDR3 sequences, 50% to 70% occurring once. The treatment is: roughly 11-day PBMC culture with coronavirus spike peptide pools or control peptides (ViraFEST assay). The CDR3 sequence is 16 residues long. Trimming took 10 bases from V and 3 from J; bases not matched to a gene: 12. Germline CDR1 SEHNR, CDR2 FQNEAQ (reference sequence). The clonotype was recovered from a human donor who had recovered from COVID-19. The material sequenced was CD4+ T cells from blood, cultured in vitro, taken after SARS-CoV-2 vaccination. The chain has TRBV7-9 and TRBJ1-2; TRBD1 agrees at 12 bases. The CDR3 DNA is TGTGCCACCAGGCTGAGAGGGACAGGGGGCGACTATGGCTACACCTTC. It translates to CATRLRGTGGDYGYTF.